The 3 T cell receptor beta chains presented below share a single source sample, sequenced in a study of T cell responses to AZD1222 COVID-19 vaccine. The protocol was immunoSEQ multiplex PCR, while the TCRdb copy is restricted to in-frame clones and leaves out a portion. Here the sample spans over 45,000 clones, roughly 90% being singletons. The input for sequencing was peripheral blood, taken 28 days after the second AZD1222 dose. All receptors come from an adult who received the AZD1222 COVID-19 vaccine.

The rearrangement joins TRBV5-5 to TRBJ1-2; no clear D. In germline, CDR1 is SGHKS, CDR2 YYEKEE (reference sequence). V was trimmed by 1 base and J by 0 bases, leaving 10 bases between them. This CDR3 has 15 residues. This chain's CDR3 is CASSLFGSPNYGYTF. The CDR3 nucleotides read TGTGCCAGCAGCTTGTTCGGCTCCCCTAACTATGGCTACACCTTC.

The rearrangement links TRBV27 to TRBJ1-6, with D tentatively TRBD1 (5 bases). CDR1 MNHEY and CDR2 SMNVEV come from the germline V gene (reference sequence). The CDR3 runs 16 residues. V was pared by 6 bases and J by 6 bases, with 18 bases between. CDR3 DNA: TGTGCCAGCAGACCCGGAGCGGGACTTTTTAATTCACCCCTCCACTTT. Encoded protein: CASRPGAGLFNSPLHF.

This chain joins TRBV6-6 and TRBJ2-2; D might be TRBD1 or TRBD2, each matching 7 bases. V lost 5 bases to trimming and J lost 3 bases, with 19 bases between them. The CDR3 has 17 amino acids. Looked up from germline, CDR1 is MNHNY and CDR2 is SVGAGI (reference sequence). CDR3 bases: TGTGCCAGCAGTCCACACATCTCAGGGGGGGACACCGGGGAGCTGTTTTTT. Residues: CASSPHISGGDTGELFF.